These 8 T cell receptor beta chains came from one sample sequenced in a study of regulatory T cells in long-lasting Graves disease. Combining iRepertoire HTBI primers with Arm-PCR of CDR3 regions, the authors built TCR beta libraries. One entry per CDR3 protein results from TCRdb running MiXCR on the multiplex PCR reads. Of a few hundred thousand distinct CDR3 sequences listed, roughly 20% were seen once; the top ten hold about 29%. Regarding time point: persistent/refractory GD, antithyroid drugs over 5 years with positive TRAb. PBMCs were the source of the RNA used for TCR sequencing. The material sequenced was peripheral blood mononuclear cells (PBMCs), taken when the disease was refractory, from a patient treated with antithyroid drugs. All receptors derive from a woman aged 40 to 50 with Graves disease.

Many counts were recorded for this clonotype. The CDR3 spells CSASSGGITEAFF. Here the CDR3 DNA reads TGCAGTGCTAGTTCTGGGGGGATCACTGAAGCTTTCTTT. The chain combines TRBV20-1 with TRBJ1-1; possibly TRBD1 for D (5 bases). CDR1 is DFQATT and CDR2 is SNEGSKA in the germline V gene (reference sequence). V was clipped by 3 bases and J by 4 bases, with 12 bases between them. The CDR3 is 13 residues long.

This clonotype was observed many times. The rearrangement joins TRBV9 to TRBJ2-1; unclear D gene. Germline lookup yields CDR1 SGDLS and CDR2 YYNGEE. V was clipped by 3 bases and J by 0 bases, with 16 bases between them. This CDR3 has 17 residues. CDR3: CASSGSVAESSYNEQFF. The CDR3 DNA is TGTGCCAGCAGCGGATCGGTGGCAGAGAGCTCCTACAATGAGCAGTTCTTC.

This clonotype has just a few counts. This sequence joins TRBV19 and TRBJ2-1, with 7 nucleotides matching TRBD1. The V segment lost 6 bases and the J segment 6 bases; nucleotides outside the gene matches: 11. Germline CDR1 reads LNHDA; CDR2 reads SQIVND (reference sequence). This CDR3 spans 15 amino acids. The CDR3 loop is CASSRDRERGNEQFF. The CDR3 nucleotides are TGTGCCAGTAGCCGAGACAGGGAGAGGGGCAATGAGCAGTTCTTC.

This clonotype was recorded many times. The V and J genes are TRBV11-2 and TRBJ2-7; D unresolved. CDR3 length: 14 residues. Per the germline V gene, CDR1 is SGHAT and CDR2 is FQNNGV. The V and J ends lost 5 bases and 8 bases respectively, with 19 bases between them. The CDR3 sequence: CASSPLPGRAQQYF. CDR3 coding DNA: TGTGCCAGCAGCCCACTCCCCGGTCGGGCGCAGCAGTACTTC.

This clonotype appeared many times. This chain joins TRBV7-9 and TRBJ2-7; a weak D match, TRBD2 (5 bases). Trimming removed 6 bases from V and 3 bases from J, with 15 bases in between. Germline CDR1 SEHNR, CDR2 FQNEAQ (reference sequence). The CDR3 contains 14 residues. The CDR3 loop is CASRKGEGYYEQYF. CDR3 in DNA: TGTGCCAGCAGAAAGGGCGAGGGATACTACGAGCAGTACTTC. Combining the CDR3 with reference TRBV7-9 and TRBJ2-7 gives the whole variable domain DTGVSQNPRHKITKRGQNVTFRCDPISEHNRLYWYRQTLGQGPEFLTYFQNEAQLEKSRLLSDRFSAERPKGSFSTLEIQRTEQGDSAMYLCASRKGEGYYEQYFGPGTRLTVT.

This clonotype appeared once. A much bigger clone sits one base away, suggesting this may be a read error. The conserved phenylalanine or tryptophan normally closing the CDR3 is absent here, so this likely arose from a read error. The V and J genes are TRBV28 and TRBJ2-5, with D unclear. V lost 7 bases and J 0 bases, leaving 9 bases between the germline ends. Germline V gene sequence: CDR1 MDHEN, CDR2 SYDVKM. There are 13 residues in the CDR3. The CDR3 nucleotides read TGTGCCAGCAAGAACACGTACCAAGAGACCCAGTACTCC. It codes for CASKNTYQETQYS.

Many counts were recorded for this clonotype. This chain connects TRBV11-2 to TRBJ1-1; D remains ambiguous. Germline assignment: CDR1 SGHAT and CDR2 FQNNGV. The CDR3 is made up of 15 amino acids. With 5 bases removed from V and 3 bases from J, the gap between germline ends came to 16 bases. The CDR3 is CASSRDRVPHTEAFF. The CDR3 DNA sequence: TGTGCCAGCAGCCGCGACCGGGTCCCCCACACTGAAGCTTTCTTT. The whole variable domain, filled in from reference TRBV11-2 and TRBJ1-1, reads EAGVAQSPRYKIIEKRQSVAFWCNPISGHATLYWYQQILGQGPKLLIQFQNNGVVDDSQLPKDRFSAERLKGVDSTLKIQPAKLEDSAVYLCASSRDRVPHTEAFFGQGTRLTVV.

Many counts were recorded for this clonotype. This sequence joins TRBV27 and TRBJ2-7; 7 positions match TRBD2. The ends lost 0 bases at V and 0 bases at J; junction bases unmatched: 5. The CDR3 length is 16 residues. Germline V gene sequence: CDR1 MNHEY, CDR2 SMNVEV (reference sequence). The CDR3 DNA reads TGTGCCAGCAGTTTATCGATTGGCGGGAGCTCCTACGAGCAGTACTTC. Its translation: CASSLSIGGSSYEQYF.